Listed here are 20 T cell receptor beta chains from one sample, sequenced in a study of T cells in localized non-small cell lung cancer. Here immunoSEQ multiplex PCR was the method, and the copy in TCRdb shows in-frame clones only, minus some. The data hold approximately 140,000 clones, with 89% observed a single time. Sequencing was performed on peripheral blood, taken before any cancer treatment. The origin of the receptors is a female donor at least 60 years old with stage I lung adenocarcinoma.

The chain uses TRBV9 and TRBJ2-3, with a possible D match to TRBD1 (6 bases). V gave up 4 bases and J gave up 5 bases, with 11 bases separating them. The CDR3 is made up of 13 amino acids. From germline, CDR1 is SGDLS and CDR2 YYNGEE. This CDR3 reads CASSMDSQDTQYF. The DNA of the CDR3 is TGTGCCAGCAGCATGGACAGCCAAGATACGCAGTATTTT.

The sample holds many counts of this clone. The genes are TRBV29-1 and TRBJ2-5; D perhaps matches TRBD1 (6 bases). Germline V gene sequence: CDR1 SQVTM, CDR2 ANQGSEA. There are 13 residues in the CDR3. V lost 5 bases and J lost 2, with 12 bases in between. CDR3 in amino acids: CSVFRDNQETQYF. The DNA for the CDR3 is TGCAGCGTTTTCCGGGACAATCAAGAGACCCAGTACTTC.

The chain carries TRBV19 and TRBJ2-2, with D perhaps TRBD1 or TRBD2 (5 bases each). V dropped 0 bases and J dropped 1 base, with 9 bases sitting between them. This CDR3 spans 16 amino acids. Germline CDR1 LNHDA, CDR2 SQIVND (reference sequence). The CDR3 DNA reads as TGTGCCAGTAGTATAGAGAGAGGGGAGAACACCGGGGAGCTGTTTTTT. It is translated as CASSIERGENTGELFF.

The J gene is TRBJ2-5, the V gene TRBV7-9, with D perhaps being TRBD1 or TRBD2 (5 bases each). Germline assignment: CDR1 SEHNR and CDR2 FQNEAQ (reference sequence). V lost 5 bases to trimming and J lost 5 bases, with 12 bases between them. The CDR3 sequence is 13 residues long. The CDR3 loop reads CASSPGWGETQYF. CDR3 DNA: TGTGCCAGCAGCCCTGGCTGGGGGGAGACCCAGTACTTC.

The chain employs TRBV6-4 and TRBJ2-1; the D gene is possibly TRBD1 (5 bases). Germline values: CDR1 MRHNA, CDR2 SNTAGT. CDR3 size: 13 residues. Trimming took 4 bases from V and 10 from J, leaving 14 bases between them. CDR3 DNA sequence: TGTGCCAGCAGTGTGGGGCCCTTAGGCGAGCAGTTCTTC. Encoded protein: CASSVGPLGEQFF.

This clone was seen a single time. The chain has TRBV28 and TRBJ2-3; D uncertain. The CDR3 has 14 residues. From germline, CDR1 is MDHEN and CDR2 SYDVKM. V lost 8 bases to trimming and J lost 0 bases, with 12 bases between them. CDR3 DNA sequence: TGTGCCAGCTCTGGCTTGTCTAGCACAGATACGCAGTATTTT. Protein sequence: CASSGLSSTDTQYF.

The chain recombines TRBV2 with TRBJ2-2; 14 bases fit TRBD2. CDR3 length: 14 amino acids. Germline V lookup: CDR1 SNHLY, CDR2 FYNNEI. V was clipped by 10 bases and J by 6 bases; unmatched bases: 4. The chain's CDR3 is CATGTSGSAGELFF. CDR3 in DNA: TGTGCCACCGGGACTAGCGGGAGCGCCGGGGAGCTGTTTTTT.

The chain carries TRBV9 and TRBJ2-5; D unclear. CDR1 and CDR2 (germline): SGDLS, YYNGEE. The CDR3 is 15 residues long. V was shortened by 3 bases and J by 2 bases, with 14 bases between the two germline ends. CDR3 nucleotides: TGTGCCAGCAGCGCCCTGGGTGGTAAACAAGAGACCCAGTACTTC. Protein product: CASSALGGKQETQYF.

This clone was counted once. V is TRBV30 and J is TRBJ2-3, with TRBD2 matching over 11 bases. Germline values: CDR1 GTSNPN, CDR2 SVGIG (reference sequence). The CDR3 is 17 amino acids. The V gene end was trimmed by 5 bases and the J gene end by 2 bases; junction bases not matched to a gene: 12. Written as DNA, the CDR3 is TGTGCCTGGGGACTAGCGGGTACCCCCTCGTCCACAGATACGCAGTATTTT. Residues: CAWGLAGTPSSTDTQYF.

The J gene is TRBJ1-1, the V gene TRBV7-3, with 7 positions matching TRBD1. Looked up from germline, CDR1 is SGHTA and CDR2 is FQGTGA. After removal of 3 bases from V and 5 bases from J, the junction contained 6 bases not matched to a gene. This CDR3 region has 14 residues. The DNA for the CDR3 is TGTGCCAGCAGCTTTGAGGGGGCCGAGACTGAAGCTTTCTTT. Translating gives CASSFEGAETEAFF.

The chain uses TRBV4-1 and TRBJ2-1; 11 positions agree with TRBD2. The germline gives CDR1 MGHRA, CDR2 YSYEKL. Losses at the gene ends were 4 bases for V and 8 bases for J; bases not matched to a gene: 10. This CDR3 contains 16 residues. The CDR3 sequence is CASSPLGLAGGDEQFF. CDR3 bases: TGCGCCAGCAGCCCTCTGGGGCTAGCGGGAGGTGATGAGCAGTTCTTC.

The J gene is TRBJ2-1, the V gene TRBV6-1; TRBD2 matches at 16 bases. The CDR3 has 17 amino acids. J lost 8 bases, V lost 2 bases, and 6 bases had no gene match. Germline values: CDR1 MNHNS, CDR2 SASEGT. In DNA, the CDR3 is TGTGCCAGCAGTGAAAACCCGGGACTAGCGGGAGGGCATGAGCAGTTCTTC. It codes for CASSENPGLAGGHEQFF.

The chain recombines TRBV19 with TRBJ2-1; 8 bases are shared with TRBD2. This CDR3 has 14 residues. CDR1 and CDR2 from the germline V gene are LNHDA and SQIVND (reference sequence). V shed 4 bases and J 9 bases; nucleotides not matched to a gene: 8. CDR3 in DNA: TGTGCCAGTAGTACCTCCGGGACTAGTTTTGAGCAGTTCTTC. Amino acid sequence: CASSTSGTSFEQFF.

The gene calls are TRBV6-5 and TRBJ1-5, with no clear D. The CDR3 runs to 13 residues. The V end was cut by 6 bases, the J end by 0 bases, with 6 bases between. Germline V gives CDR1 MNHEY, CDR2 SVGAGI. CDR3 bases: TGTGCCAGCAGCTTGAATAGCAATCAGCCCCAGCATTTT. It encodes CASSLNSNQPQHF.

This chain joins TRBV30 and TRBJ2-1, with TRBD2 identical over 9 bases. The junction had 9 bases not matched to a gene; V was cut back by 5 bases and J by 4 bases. The CDR3 sequence is 15 residues long. Germline assignment: CDR1 GTSNPN and CDR2 SVGIG (reference sequence). Written as DNA, the CDR3 is TGTGCCTGGGCCCCCCTAGCGGGGCTATACAATGAGCAGTTCTTC. The encoded protein is CAWAPLAGLYNEQFF.

This chain uses TRBV7-9 with TRBJ1-2; D remains ambiguous. V gave up 1 base and J gave up 7 bases, with 7 bases separating them. Germline-derived CDR1 and CDR2 are SEHNR and FQNEAQ (reference sequence). The CDR3 runs to 12 residues. CDR3 in amino acids: CASSLERLGYTF. CDR3 DNA: TGTGCCAGCAGCTTAGAGCGGCTTGGCTACACCTTC. Full variable domain (rest looked up from reference TRBV7-9 and TRBJ1-2): DTGVSQNPRHKITKRGQNVTFRCDPISEHNRLYWYRQTLGQGPEFLTYFQNEAQLEKSRLLSDRFSAERPKGSFSTLEIQRTEQGDSAMYLCASSLERLGYTFGSGTRLTVV.

This chain links TRBV19 with TRBJ1-3; 9 nucleotides agree with TRBD1. CDR1 and CDR2 from the germline V gene are LNHDA and SQIVND (reference sequence). This CDR3 has 13 residues. J lost 7 bases, V lost 7 bases, and 5 bases had no gene match. The CDR3 reads CASNPGQGNTIYF. The CDR3 region has the DNA TGTGCCAGTAATCCGGGACAGGGCAACACCATATATTTT. Complete variable domain (other parts from reference TRBV19 and TRBJ1-3): DGGITQSPKYLFRKEGQNVTLSCEQNLNHDAMYWYRQDPGQGLRLIYYSQIVNDFQKGDIAEGYSVSREKKESFPLTVTSAQKNPTAFYLCASNPGQGNTIYFGEGSWLTVV.

The chain combines TRBV18 with TRBJ2-1; 12 bases are shared with TRBD2. Germline assignment: CDR1 KGHSH and CDR2 LQKENI. The length of the CDR3 is 16 residues. J gave up 0 bases and V 5 bases, and 2 bases lay outside the gene matches. The CDR3: CASSGLAGNSYNEQFF. Written as DNA, the CDR3 is TGTGCCAGCTCAGGACTAGCGGGAAACTCCTACAATGAGCAGTTCTTC.

J is TRBJ2-6 and V is TRBV27, with 9 bases aligning to TRBD1. From germline, CDR1 is MNHEY and CDR2 SMNVEV (reference sequence). This CDR3 has 17 residues. V was pared by 6 bases and J by 1 base, with 7 bases of the junction left unmatched. The chain's CDR3 is CASSRDRVGSGANVLTF. The DNA of the CDR3 is TGTGCCAGCAGCAGGGACAGGGTCGGGTCTGGGGCCAACGTCCTGACTTTC. Complete variable domain (other parts from reference TRBV27 and TRBJ2-6): EAQVTQNPRYLITVTGKKLTVTCSQNMNHEYMSWYRQDPGLGLRQIYYSMNVEVTDKGDVPEGYKVSRKEKRNFPLILESPSPNQTSLYFCASSRDRVGSGANVLTFGAGSRLTVL.

The V gene is TRBV11-2, the J gene TRBJ2-5, with D maybe TRBD2 (7 bases). CDR1 and CDR2 (germline): SGHAT, FQNNGV. With 5 bases removed from V and 1 base from J, the gap between germline ends came to 11 bases. The CDR3 is 14 amino acids. CDR3 residues: CASSPRGAQETQYF. Written as DNA, the CDR3 is TGTGCCAGCAGCCCACGGGGGGCCCAAGAGACCCAGTACTTC.